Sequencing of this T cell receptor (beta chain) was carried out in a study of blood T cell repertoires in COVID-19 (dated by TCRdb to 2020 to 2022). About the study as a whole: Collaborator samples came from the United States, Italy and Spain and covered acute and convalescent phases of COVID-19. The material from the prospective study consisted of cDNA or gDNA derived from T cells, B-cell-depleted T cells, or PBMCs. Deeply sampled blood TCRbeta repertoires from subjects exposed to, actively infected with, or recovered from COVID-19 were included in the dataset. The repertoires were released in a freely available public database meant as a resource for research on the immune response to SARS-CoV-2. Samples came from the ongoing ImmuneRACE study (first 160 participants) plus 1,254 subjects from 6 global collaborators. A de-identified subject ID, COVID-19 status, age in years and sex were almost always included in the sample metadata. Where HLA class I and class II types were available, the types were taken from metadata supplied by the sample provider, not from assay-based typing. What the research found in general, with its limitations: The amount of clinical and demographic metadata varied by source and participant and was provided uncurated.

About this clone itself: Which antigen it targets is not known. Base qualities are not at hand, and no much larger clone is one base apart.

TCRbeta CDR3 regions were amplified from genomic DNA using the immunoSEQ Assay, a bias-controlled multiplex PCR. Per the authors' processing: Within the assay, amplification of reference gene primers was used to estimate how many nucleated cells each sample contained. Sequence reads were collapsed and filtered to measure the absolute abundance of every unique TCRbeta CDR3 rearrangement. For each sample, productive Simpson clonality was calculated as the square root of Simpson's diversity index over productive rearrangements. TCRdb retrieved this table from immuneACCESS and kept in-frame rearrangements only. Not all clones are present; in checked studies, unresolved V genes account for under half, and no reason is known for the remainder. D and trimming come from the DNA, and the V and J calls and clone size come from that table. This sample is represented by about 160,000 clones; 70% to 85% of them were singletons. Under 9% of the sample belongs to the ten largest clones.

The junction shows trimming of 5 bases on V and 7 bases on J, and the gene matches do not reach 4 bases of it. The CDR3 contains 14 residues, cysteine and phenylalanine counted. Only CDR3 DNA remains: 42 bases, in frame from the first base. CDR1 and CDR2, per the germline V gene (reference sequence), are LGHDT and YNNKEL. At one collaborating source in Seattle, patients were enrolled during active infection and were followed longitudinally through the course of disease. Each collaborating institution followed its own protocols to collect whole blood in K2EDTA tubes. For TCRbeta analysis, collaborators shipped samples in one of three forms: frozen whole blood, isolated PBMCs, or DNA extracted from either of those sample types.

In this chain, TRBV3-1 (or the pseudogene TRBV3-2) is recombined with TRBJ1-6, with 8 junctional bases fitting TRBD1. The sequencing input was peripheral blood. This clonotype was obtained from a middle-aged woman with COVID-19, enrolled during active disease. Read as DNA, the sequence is TGTGCCAGCAGCAGAGGGACAGGAAATTCACCCCTCCACTTT. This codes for CASSRGTGNSPLHF.